This T cell receptor (beta chain) was retrieved from a study of PD-1 blockade in classical Hodgkin lymphoma. Overall study results and limits: Reported baseline diversity: healthy donors highest, relapsed/refractory patients lowest.

The ends were cut back, 5 bases at V and 9 bases at J, with 4 bases in the middle. Germline-derived CDR1 and CDR2 are SGHTA and FQGTGA. This CDR3 is built from 9 residues. Relapse after autologous stem cell transplantation occurred in every patient, and brentuximab vedotin exposure varied. Sequencing used immunoSEQ multiplex PCR; TCRdb keeps in-frame clones, though not all of them. The data hold 8,500 to 14,000 clones, with roughly four fifths observed a single time. About this clone: Its antigen remains unidentified.

The chain recombines TRBV7-3 with TRBJ2-5, with no clear D. Sequences were derived from peripheral blood mononuclear cells (PBMCs), sampled before the second cycle of nivolumab. The receptor's source is a human donor with classical Hodgkin lymphoma. The CDR3 nucleotides are TGTGCCAGCAGCCGGTCCCAGTACTTC. It is translated as CASSRSQYF.